This is a list of T cell receptor beta chains from one sample in a study of radiotherapy plus CTLA-4 blockade in lung cancer. Assay: immunoSEQ multiplex PCR; the TCRdb copy retains only in-frame clones and omits some. The data show over 60,000 clones, around nine tenths seen once. The material was peripheral blood, obtained from a patient treated with radiotherapy plus ipilimumab. The receptors were sampled from a human donor with non-small cell lung cancer who had stable disease on radiotherapy plus ipilimumab. CDR3s include the opening cysteine and the closing phenylalanine or tryptophan.

j_gene: TRBJ2-1
v_gene: TRBV9
len: 12
CDR3aa: CASSVDGLALFF

j_gene: TRBJ1-1
v_gene: TRBV7-6
len: 13
CDR3aa: CASSLQGNTEAFF

j_gene: TRBJ2-1
v_gene: TRBV14
len: 16
CDR3aa: CASSPGGSGGQNEQFF

j_gene: TRBJ1-2
v_gene: TRBV7-6
len: 13
CDR3aa: CASSPGTGHGYTF

j_gene: TRBJ1-3
v_gene: TRBV9
len: 16
CDR3aa: CASSVVGTAPGNTIYF

j_gene: TRBJ2-7
v_gene: TRBV7-3
len: 15
CDR3aa: CASSAGTLVTYEQYF

j_gene: TRBJ1-6
v_gene: TRBV7-2
len: 13
CDR3aa: CASSRDPNSPLHF

j_gene: TRBJ1-2
v_gene: TRBV6-5
len: 16
CDR3aa: CASSSHSDTLNYGYTF

j_gene: TRBJ2-7
v_gene: TRBV2
len: 13
CDR3aa: CASSVGRGYEQYF

j_gene: TRBJ1-4
v_gene: TRBV2
len: 16
CDR3aa: CASREQPGASGEKLFF

j_gene: TRBJ2-1
v_gene: TRBV2
len: 16
CDR3aa: CASKSGLAGSYNEQFF

j_gene: TRBJ2-6
v_gene: TRBV5-5
len: 15
CDR3aa: CASSLGPTGANVLTF

j_gene: TRBJ1-1
v_gene: TRBV19
len: 13
CDR3aa: CASSVTGYTEAFF

j_gene: NA
v_gene: TRBV30
len: 14
CDR3aa: CAWWGGTGGSEQYF

j_gene: TRBJ2-7
v_gene: TRBV10-3
len: 12
CDR3aa: CAISATDYEQYF

j_gene: TRBJ2-7
v_gene: TRBV10-1
len: 14
CDR3aa: CASSEHRAPYEQYF

j_gene: TRBJ2-3
v_gene: TRBV2
len: 15
CDR3aa: CASSERGLGTDTQYF

j_gene: TRBJ1-5
v_gene: TRBV7-8
len: 15
CDR3aa: CASSLGLMSNQPQHF

j_gene: TRBJ1-6
v_gene: TRBV9
len: 14
CDR3aa: CASRGGLSNSPLHF

j_gene: TRBJ2-3
v_gene: TRBV4-1
len: 16
CDR3aa: CASSREAGRAQDTQYF

j_gene: TRBJ1-1
v_gene: TRBV10-3
len: 18
CDR3aa: CAISESTGVNREYTEAFF

j_gene: TRBJ2-3
v_gene: TRBV27
len: 16
CDR3aa: CASSLLGSGNTDTQYF

j_gene: TRBJ2-5
v_gene: TRBV7-3
len: 16
CDR3aa: CASSLSSGRIQETQYF

j_gene: TRBJ1-4
v_gene: TRBV9
len: 15
CDR3aa: CASSAGQVDNEKLFF

j_gene: TRBJ1-2
v_gene: TRBV28
len: 15
CDR3aa: CASISSGLGDYGYTF

j_gene: TRBJ1-1
v_gene: TRBV6-5
len: 13
CDR3aa: CASSYGGGTEAFF

j_gene: TRBJ2-1
v_gene: TRBV7-3
len: 13
CDR3aa: CASSSRQLNEQFF

j_gene: TRBJ2-2
v_gene: TRBV7-6
len: 14
CDR3aa: CASSEWGNTGELFF

j_gene: TRBJ2-1
v_gene: TRBV5-1
len: 14
CDR3aa: CASSGGNPYNEQFF

j_gene: TRBJ2-1
v_gene: TRBV7-6
len: 17
CDR3aa: CASSLGLAGDSYNEQFF

j_gene: TRBJ1-1
v_gene: TRBV28
len: 13
CDR3aa: CASSLAGETEAFF

j_gene: TRBJ2-4
v_gene: TRBV5-1
len: 15
CDR3aa: CASSMSGGAENIQYF

j_gene: TRBJ1-2
v_gene: TRBV6-5
len: 11
CDR3aa: CASEGTYGYTF

j_gene: TRBJ2-3
v_gene: TRBV27
len: 15
CDR3aa: CASSFSGRVTDTQYF

j_gene: TRBJ1-2
v_gene: TRBV6-1
len: 14
CDR3aa: CASSGDRRRNGYTF

j_gene: TRBJ1-1
v_gene: TRBV7-2
len: 12
CDR3aa: CASSLFGTEAFF

j_gene: TRBJ1-2
v_gene: TRBV7-8
len: 15
CDR3aa: CASSLSGLPQYGYTF

j_gene: TRBJ1-1
v_gene: TRBV11-2
len: 14
CDR3aa: CASSPQGGATEAFF

j_gene: TRBJ2-1
v_gene: TRBV6-6
len: 15
CDR3aa: CASSYSGQGRNEQFF

j_gene: TRBJ2-7
v_gene: TRBV5-1
len: 16
CDR3aa: CASSLVVTGGIDEQYF

j_gene: TRBJ2-7
v_gene: TRBV4-2
len: 15
CDR3aa: CASSQVQGVPIEQYF

j_gene: TRBJ2-6
v_gene: TRBV10-1
len: 18
CDR3aa: CASSPGQGLQSGANVLTF

j_gene: TRBJ2-1
v_gene: TRBV7-3
len: 14
CDR3aa: CASSPSLVSDEQFF

j_gene: TRBJ1-3
v_gene: TRBV25-1
len: 16
CDR3aa: CASSGDRGYSGNTIYF

j_gene: TRBJ2-7
v_gene: TRBV5-6
len: 17
CDR3aa: CASSLGGPGQSSYEQYF

j_gene: TRBJ2-4
v_gene: TRBV30
len: 13
CDR3aa: CAWMAEGQNIQYF

j_gene: TRBJ2-7
v_gene: TRBV19
len: 13
CDR3aa: CASSTFGSYEQYF

j_gene: TRBJ2-5
v_gene: TRBV18
len: 14
CDR3aa: CASSLGQGEETQYF

j_gene: TRBJ2-2
v_gene: TRBV2
len: 16
CDR3aa: CASSEGERAGTGELFF

j_gene: TRBJ2-1
v_gene: TRBV19
len: 13
CDR3aa: CASSIVPYNEQFF

j_gene: TRBJ1-5
v_gene: TRBV4-1
len: 15
CDR3aa: CASSQDGQGNQPQHF